One sample yielded the 14 T cell receptor beta chains listed below, sequenced in a study of shared clonotypes between healthy human individuals. Measured with immunoSEQ multiplex PCR; TCRdb has only the in-frame clones, and not every one. The sample contains 950,000 to 1,200,000 clones, 60% to 85% of which appear only once. Sequencing was carried out using memory CD4+ T cells from PBMCs. Subset indicated: CD45RA-negative fraction. These receptors were collected from a man aged 18 to 35 in good health. Some clones in this sample may be carry-over from other donors' samples.

This clone has a handful of counts. The chain couples TRBV28 to TRBJ2-7, with D hard to call. With 5 bases removed from V and 9 bases from J, the gap between germline ends came to 14 bases. This CDR3 is 12 amino acids long. Germline values: CDR1 MDHEN, CDR2 SYDVKM. Written as DNA, the CDR3 is TGTGCCAGCAGTGGGCACGCCCTCGCGCAGTACTTC. Its protein is CASSGHALAQYF.

The genes are TRBV25-1 and TRBJ2-7; 11 nucleotides line up with TRBD1. This CDR3 has 13 residues. In germline, CDR1 is MGHDK, CDR2 SYGVNS. V shed 7 bases, J shed 5 bases, and the junction held 4 bases outside the gene matches. CDR3 sequence reads: CASTPGQGDEQYF. In nucleotides, the CDR3 is TGTGCCAGCACGCCGGGACAGGGGGACGAGCAGTACTTC.

The chain is built from TRBV9 and TRBJ2-2; 13 positions agree with TRBD2. The CDR3 length is 18 residues. CDR1 is SGDLS and CDR2 is YYNGEE in the germline V gene. The trim removed 4 bases at V and 2 bases at J, leaving 8 bases unmatched. CDR3 nucleotide sequence: TGTGCCAGCAGCTCCCGGACTAGCGGGAGTAGTAACACCGGGGAGCTGTTTTTT. It is translated as CASSSRTSGSSNTGELFF.

This clone appeared a few times. V usage is TRBV19 and J usage is TRBJ1-4; D not resolved. The CDR3 spans 11 residues. Germline loops: CDR1 LNHDA, CDR2 SQIVND (reference sequence). V was pared by 3 bases and J by 14 bases, with 10 bases between. In nucleotides, the CDR3 is TGTGCCAGTAGTATTGGAGGCAATCTGTTTTTT. Translating it yields CASSIGGNLFF.

The chain links TRBV2 to TRBJ1-2, with D uncertain. The CDR3 length is 13 residues. Deletions cut 9 bases from V and 0 bases from J, with 11 bases between. Germline-derived CDR1 and CDR2 are SNHLY and FYNNEI. The DNA for the CDR3 is TGTGCCAGGACGCCCGGGGCTAACTATGGCTACACCTTC. This codes for CARTPGANYGYTF.

CDR3 bases: TGTGCCAGCAGCTGGGGCCAGACCAATGAAAAACTGTTTTTT. This codes for CASSWGQTNEKLFF. V is TRBV5-6 and J is TRBJ1-4; maybe TRBD1 (5 bases). The CDR3 spans 14 residues. Germline CDR1 is SGHDT and CDR2 is YYEEEE. Trimming cost V 3 bases and J 5 bases, with 11 bases left between them.

A word on this clone: A far larger clone differs by one base, so this is likely a read error. The same CDR3 also results from other DNA sequences found in this sample. V gene TRBV28 combines with J gene TRBJ2-1; no clear D gene. The germline CDR1 and CDR2 sequences are MDHEN and SYDVKM. Between the trimmed V and J ends, which lost 3 bases and 1 base, there was a span of 1 base. This CDR3 spans 12 amino acids. This chain's CDR3 is CASSLSYNEQFF. The CDR3 DNA follows: TGTGCCAGCAGTTTGTCCTACAATGAGCAGTTCTTC. Full variable domain (rest looked up from reference TRBV28 and TRBJ2-1): DVKVTQSSRYLVKRTGEKVFLECVQDMDHENMFWYRQDPGLGLRLIYFSYDVKMKEKGDIPEGYSVSREKKERFSLILESASTNQTSMYLCASSLSYNEQFFGPGTRLTVL.

The rearrangement joins TRBV10-3 to TRBJ1-4, with a tentative D call TRBD1 (6 bases). The CDR3 is 12 amino acids. Germline V gene lookup returns CDR1 ENHRY and CDR2 SYGVKD. Trimming cost V 6 bases and J 6 bases, with 8 bases left between them. The CDR3 is CAIRGADEKLFF. The CDR3 DNA reads TGTGCCATCAGGGGGGCTGATGAAAAACTGTTTTTT.

The J gene is TRBJ1-2, the V gene TRBV7-6; no firm D call. V was trimmed by 5 bases and J by 8 bases, leaving 15 bases between them. This CDR3 has 13 residues. Germline values: CDR1 SGHVS, CDR2 FNYEAQ. The CDR3 DNA is TGTGCCAGCAGCCCAATCGGCCTCCGGGGCTACACCTTC. Translated: CASSPIGLRGYTF.

CDR3 coding DNA: TGTGCCAGCAGCTTTAATAACAGGGACGAGCAGTACTTC. The encoded protein is CASSFNNRDEQYF. The chain uses TRBV11-3 and TRBJ2-5; the D gene is possibly TRBD1 (6 bases). The tail of the sequence fits TRBJ2-7 better, so the J call may be wrong. The germline gives CDR1 SGHNT, CDR2 YENEEA. CDR3 length equals 13 residues.

The chain carries TRBV19 and TRBJ2-7; 7 nucleotides agree with TRBD2. Germline V gene lookup returns CDR1 LNHDA and CDR2 SQIVND (reference sequence). This CDR3 is 17 amino acids long. After removal of 3 bases from V and 2 bases from J, the junction contained 13 bases not matched to a gene. CDR3 amino acids: CASSIEAGLRGTYEQYF. The CDR3 DNA reads TGTGCCAGTAGTATCGAGGCTGGTCTGCGGGGGACCTACGAGCAGTACTTC.

The CDR3 loop reads CATSRDRASGRPLWDEQYF. CDR3 DNA: TGTGCCACCAGCAGAGATAGGGCTAGCGGGAGACCACTTTGGGACGAGCAGTACTTC. J is TRBJ2-5 and V is TRBV15, with 10 bases lining up with TRBD2. The J call may be incorrect, as the DNA end agrees better with TRBJ2-7. This CDR3 spans 19 amino acids. Germline V CDR1 and CDR2: LNHNV, YYDKDF (reference sequence).

There are a few counts of this clone. The rearrangement joins TRBV5-4 to TRBJ2-7; a possible D gene is TRBD2 (6 bases). The V end was cut by 0 bases, the J end by 4 bases, with 14 bases between. The CDR3 loop spans 15 amino acids. Per the germline V gene, CDR1 is SGHNT and CDR2 is YYREEE (reference sequence). CDR3 protein: CASSLAGSSFYEQYF. In DNA, the CDR3 is TGTGCCAGCAGCTTGGCCGGGAGTTCCTTTTACGAGCAGTACTTC.

This clone was counted a few times. The chain couples TRBV9 to TRBJ1-1; D is possibly TRBD1 (5 bases). V was pared by 0 bases and J by 11 bases, with 11 bases between. Germline V gives CDR1 SGDLS, CDR2 YYNGEE. The CDR3 is 12 residues long. The CDR3 reads CASSVVTGPAFF. In nucleotides, the CDR3 is TGTGCCAGCAGCGTAGTTACGGGGCCGGCTTTCTTT.